Listed below are T cell receptor beta chains from one sample, sequenced in a study of T cells in Graves' hyperthyroidism and ophthalmopathy. In TCRdb, the multiplex PCR reads were re-called with MiXCR into one record per CDR3 protein. Among nearly 600,000 distinct CDR3 sequences, about 15% were seen once, and the ten largest hold almost 6%. Sequenced material: blood. Receptors were obtained from a woman in her twenties or thirties with Graves' hyperthyroidism that later progressed to Graves' ophthalmopathy. Each CDR3 is given with its conserved first and last residue. The order of the fields is D gene, V gene, clone size, J gene, CDR3 DNA, CDR3 protein. A D gene is named only where the DNA matches it firmly. A clone size is listed for some rows: how often the clone was seen (once, few, many), or a class if it is expanded.

>-|TRBV6-2/TRBV6-3|few|TRBJ1-6
TGTGCCAGCTCCGGGCATTCACCCCTCCACTTT
CASSGHSPLHF
>TRBD1|TRBV29-1|-|TRBJ1-5
TGCAGCGTCGTGACAGGGTACAATCAGCCCCAGCATTTT
CSVVTGYNQPQHF
>TRBD1|TRBV9|many|TRBJ2-3
TGTGCCAGCAGCGTACAAGGGGGCGGCACAGATACGCAGTATTTT
CASSVQGGGTDTQYF
>TRBD2|TRBV4-1|-|TRBJ2-5
TGCGCCAGCAGCCGGACTCCCTTTAGCGGGGCCAAAGAGACCCAGTACTTC
CASSRTPFSGAKETQYF
>TRBD2|TRBV6-1|-|TRBJ2-2
TGTGCCAGCAGTTCTAGCGGGAGTGGGACCGGGGAGCTGTTTTTT
CASSSSGSGTGELFF
>-|TRBV20-1|many|TRBJ2-3
TGCAGTGCTAGAGATTCTATGAGCGTCGGGGATACGCAGTATTTT
CSARDSMSVGDTQYF
>-|TRBV13|many|TRBJ2-5
TGTGCCAGCAGCCTACCCGGGCCCGGGGGAGAGACCCAGTACTTC
CASSLPGPGGETQYF
>-|TRBV2|-|TRBJ1-3
TGTGCCAGCAGTGAAGCAGGATTCTCTGGAAACACCATATATTTT
CASSEAGFSGNTIYF
>TRBD2|TRBV28|many|TRBJ2-5
TGTGCCAGCAGTCAAGCGGGAGTAACCCAAGAGACCCAGTACTTC
CASSQAGVTQETQYF
>-|TRBV29-1|many|TRBJ1-5
TGCAGCGTTGAAGATACGGACAGTAATCAGCCCCAGCATTTT
CSVEDTDSNQPQHF
>-|TRBV7-8|-|TRBJ2-7
TGTGCCAGCAGCTTAGCGGGAGCTTCCCCCGAGCAGTACTTC
CASSLAGASPEQYF
>TRBD2|TRBV20-1|-|TRBJ2-7
TGCAGTGCTAGAGATTGGCTAGCGGGTGCCTACGAGCAGTACTTC
CSARDWLAGAYEQYF
>-|TRBV3-1|-|TRBJ1-5
TGTGCCAGCAGCCAACACATCACAGAAGGCAATCAGCCCCAGCATTTT
CASSQHITEGNQPQHF
>-|TRBV10-3|many|TRBJ2-5
TGTGCCATCAGTGAAGGGACGCAGGAGACCCAGTACTTC
CAISEGTQETQYF
>TRBD1|TRBV3-1|many|TRBJ1-1
TGTGCCAGCAGCCCAGACAGGGCTCGCCCCATGAACACTGAAGCTTTCTTT
CASSPDRARPMNTEAFF
>-|TRBV7-3|-|TRBJ2-1
TGTGCCAGCAGCTCTCTAGGGGTCAATGAGCAGTTCTTC
CASSSLGVNEQFF
>-|TRBV2|-|TRBJ1-6
TGTGCCAGCAGTGTCCAGGGTAATTCACCCCTCCACTTT
CASSVQGNSPLHF
>-|TRBV5-5|few|TRBJ1-1
TGTGCCAGCAGCTCTAGGGGCGTCTTAACTGAAGCTTTCTTT
CASSSRGVLTEAFF
>-|TRBV28|-|TRBJ1-5
TGTGCCAGCAGTTCCGGAGTCGGGTTAGGTCAGCCCCAGCATTTT
CASSSGVGLGQPQHF
>-|TRBV28|many|TRBJ1-5
TGTGCCAGCAGTTTAAGGGGGAGTGGGAATCAGCCCCAGCATTTT
CASSLRGSGNQPQHF
>-|TRBV5-5|many|TRBJ1-2
TGTGCCAGCAGCTTCTTGATCGGCAGGGGAGCGGATGGCTACACCTTC
CASSFLIGRGADGYTF
>-|TRBV11-1|-|TRBJ2-2
TGTGCCAGCAGCTTAGGTCTGGGCGGGGAGCTGTTTTTT
CASSLGLGGELFF
>-|TRBV28|few|TRBJ1-1
TGTGCCAGCGTCCTTACAGAGAACACTGAAGCTTTCTTT
CASVLTENTEAFF
>-|TRBV5-1|-|TRBJ2-7
TGCGCCAGCAGCTTGGTCGCTGGAGGGGAGCAGTACTTC
CASSLVAGGEQYF
>-|TRBV7-2|-|TRBJ1-2
TGTGCCAGCAGCGTCGTAGGGCAAGGCTACACCTTC
CASSVVGQGYTF
>-|TRBV30|many|TRBJ1-4
TGTGCCTGGATTTCGAAGGGGCCAGGAGAAAAACTGTTTTTT
CAWISKGPGEKLFF
>-|TRBV6-2/TRBV6-3|many|TRBJ1-2
TGTGCCAGCAGTTCCGAACGCCTATCTGGCTACACCTTC
CASSSERLSGYTF
>-|TRBV19|-|TRBJ1-1
TGTGCCAGTACTACCGCCGATGGCGGTGAAGCTTTCTTT
CASTTADGGEAFF
>-|TRBV7-9|-|TRBJ2-6
TGTGCCAGCAGGCGTACCCCTGGTTACGTCCTGACTTTC
CASRRTPGYVLTF
>-|TRBV6-1|-|TRBJ2-3
TGTGCCAGCAGTTCTAGGGGTTCTGGCACAGATACGCAGTATTTT
CASSSRGSGTDTQYF
>-|TRBV10-3|many|TRBJ2-5
TGTGCCACCTCGGGGTCGCAAGAGACCCAGTACTTC
CATSGSQETQYF
>TRBD1|TRBV30|many|TRBJ1-2
TGTGCCTGGAGCGCCGGGACAGGGCCTGGCTACACCTTC
CAWSAGTGPGYTF
>TRBD2|TRBV11-2|many|TRBJ2-1
TGTGCCAGCAGCTTCGAGGGGGGTAGCGGGAAAAATGAGCAGTTCTTC
CASSFEGGSGKNEQFF
>-|TRBV7-9|few|TRBJ1-1
TGTGCCAGCAGCTTAGGAGAAGGGGTTGAAGCTTTCTTT
CASSLGEGVEAFF
>-|TRBV7-2|many|TRBJ1-2
TGTGCCAGCAGCTTTGCCGGGGAGGTCGTATTCGAATATGGCTACACCTTC
CASSFAGEVVFEYGYTF
>TRBD1|TRBV6-1|many|TRBJ2-2
TGTGCCAGCAGCCGGGACAGGGCGTTGTCCGGGGAGCTGTTTTTT
CASSRDRALSGELFF
>TRBD1|TRBV14|-|TRBJ1-4
TGTGCCAGCAGCCCCCGGACAGGGGGCCCTGAAAAACTGTTTTTT
CASSPRTGGPEKLFF
>TRBD1|TRBV19|many|TRBJ1-5
TGTGCCAGTAGTACCGGGACAGGGTTTCAGCCCCAGCATTTT
CASSTGTGFQPQHF
>-|TRBV28|many|TRBJ2-1
TGTGCCAGCAGTTTTGGAGGGGATTTAAATGAGCAGTTCTTC
CASSFGGDLNEQFF
>-|TRBV27|many|TRBJ1-4
TGTGCCAGCAGTTTATCGTGGCAGGGGTACGAAAAACTGTTTTTT
CASSLSWQGYEKLFF